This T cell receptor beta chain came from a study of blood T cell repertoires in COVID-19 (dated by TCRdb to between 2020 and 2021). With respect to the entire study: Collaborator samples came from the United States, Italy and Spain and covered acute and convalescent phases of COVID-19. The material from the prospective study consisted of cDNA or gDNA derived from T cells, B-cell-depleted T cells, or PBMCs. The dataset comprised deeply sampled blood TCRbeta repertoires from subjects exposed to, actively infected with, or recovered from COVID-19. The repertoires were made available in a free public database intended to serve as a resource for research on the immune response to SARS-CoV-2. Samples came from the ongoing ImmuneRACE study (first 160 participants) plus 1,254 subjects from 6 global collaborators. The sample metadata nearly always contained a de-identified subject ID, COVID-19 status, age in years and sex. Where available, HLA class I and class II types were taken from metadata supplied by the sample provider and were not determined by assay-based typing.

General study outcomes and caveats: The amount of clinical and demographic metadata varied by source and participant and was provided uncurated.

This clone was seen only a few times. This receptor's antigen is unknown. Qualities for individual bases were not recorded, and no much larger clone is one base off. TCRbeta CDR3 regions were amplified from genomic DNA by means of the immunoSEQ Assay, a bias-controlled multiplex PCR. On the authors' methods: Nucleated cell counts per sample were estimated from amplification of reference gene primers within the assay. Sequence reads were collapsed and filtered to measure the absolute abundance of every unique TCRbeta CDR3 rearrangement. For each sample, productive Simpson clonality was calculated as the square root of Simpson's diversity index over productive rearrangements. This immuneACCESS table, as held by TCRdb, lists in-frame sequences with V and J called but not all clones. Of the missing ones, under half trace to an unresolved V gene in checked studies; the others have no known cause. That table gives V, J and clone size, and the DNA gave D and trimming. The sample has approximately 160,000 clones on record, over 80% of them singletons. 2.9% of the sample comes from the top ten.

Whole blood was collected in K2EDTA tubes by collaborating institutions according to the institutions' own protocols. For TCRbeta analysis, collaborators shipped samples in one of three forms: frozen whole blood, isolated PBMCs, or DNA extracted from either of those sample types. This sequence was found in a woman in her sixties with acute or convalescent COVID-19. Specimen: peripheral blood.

The encoded CDR3 is CASSPRLSGFISYEQYF. DNA sequence: TGTGCCAGCAGCCCCCGACTTAGCGGGTTCATCTCCTACGAGCAGTACTTC. This chain is built from TRBV7-9 and TRBJ2-7; the central 7 bases match TRBD2. Trimming removed 5 bases from V and 0 bases from J; the gene matches leave 13 bases unexplained. CDR1 and CDR2, per the germline V gene (reference sequence), are SEHNR and FQNEAQ. Including cysteine and phenylalanine, the CDR3 has 17 amino acids. Only CDR3 DNA remains: 51 bases, in frame from the first base.